The clone carrying this T cell receptor beta chain was seen many times. Antigen unknown. This specimen comes from a study of T cells after yellow fever vaccination. Points from the study as a whole: Post-booster reappearance was seen for most primary-vaccination clones (96% CD4, around 88% CD8).

Deletions cut 1 base from V and 2 bases from J, with 17 bases between. This CDR3 region has 17 residues. Germline values: CDR1 SGHRS, CDR2 YFSETQ. The authors made TCR cDNA by 5'RACE template switching, adding a universal primer site and UMIs. TCRdb reprocessed the 5' RACE reads with MiXCR, giving one entry per CDR3 protein. The top ten hold under 20% of the sample, which has some 240,000 distinct CDR3 sequences, approximately 3.8% seen once. Sequences were derived from PBMCs, sampled 15 days after the yellow fever booster vaccination. This sequence was found in a man younger than 35 who received the YFV17D yellow fever vaccine. The genes are TRBV5-1 and TRBJ2-3; possibly TRBD1 or TRBD2 for D (5 bases each). The CDR3, as DNA: TGCGCCAGCAGCTTGCCACCTTGGAGAGGGGACACAGATACGCAGTATTTT. It yields the protein CASSLPPWRGDTDTQYF. The whole variable domain, remainder taken from reference TRBV5-1 and TRBJ2-3, is KAGVTQTPRYLIKTRGQQVTLSCSPISGHRSVSWYQQTPGQGLQFLFEYFSETQRNKGNFPGRFSGRQFSNSRSEMNVSTLELGDSALYLCASSLPPWRGDTDTQYFGPGTRLTVL.